Reported below is one T cell receptor beta chain. The antigen it binds to is not known. Base qualities are not recorded, but no much larger clone differs from it by a single base. The collaborating institutions used their own protocols to collect whole blood in K2EDTA tubes. For TCRbeta analysis, collaborator samples were shipped as frozen whole blood, as isolated PBMCs, or as DNA extracted from either sample type. This entry comes from a study of blood T cell repertoires in COVID-19 (dated by TCRdb to the early 2020s). Notes on the research overall: Samples covering the acute and convalescent phases of COVID-19 were provided by collaborators in the United States, Italy and Spain. The material from the prospective study consisted of cDNA or gDNA derived from T cells, B-cell-depleted T cells, or PBMCs. The dataset comprised deeply sampled blood TCRbeta repertoires from subjects exposed to, actively infected with, or recovered from COVID-19. Samples came from the ongoing ImmuneRACE study (first 160 participants) plus 1,254 subjects from 6 global collaborators. Sample metadata almost always included a de-identified subject ID, COVID-19 status, age in years and sex. A freely available public database, intended as a resource for researchers studying the immune response to SARS-CoV-2, is where the repertoires were released. Where available, HLA class I and class II types were taken from metadata supplied by the sample provider and were not determined by assay-based typing.

Summary of the overall study and its limitations: Clinical and demographic metadata were provided uncurated, with the amount varying by source and participant.

The immunoSEQ Assay, a bias-controlled multiplex PCR, was used to amplify TCRbeta CDR3 regions from genomic DNA. In the source study's methods: Within the assay, amplification of reference gene primers was used to estimate how many nucleated cells each sample contained. To quantify the absolute abundance of each unique TCRbeta CDR3 rearrangement, sequence reads were collapsed and filtered. For each sample, productive Simpson clonality was calculated by taking the square root of Simpson's diversity index across productive rearrangements. The table comes from immuneACCESS by way of TCRdb, which keeps in-frame sequences with V and J called. Part of the clones is missing from these tables; in studies checked, under half for an unresolved V gene and the rest for unknown reasons. The V and J calls and clone size were taken over from that table, and D and trimming were inferred from the DNA. This sample has approximately 64,000 clones in its table, and more than 65% of those were observed once. The ten largest account for roughly 0.83% of the sample.

The CDR3 spans 16 residues, from the cysteine through the phenylalanine. Solely the CDR3 DNA is kept, with 48 bases framed from the first base. From the germline V gene, CDR1 is SGHDN and CDR2 is FVKESK. V loses 1 base of germline sequence and J loses 0 bases, and the interval between the two ends is 10 bases. The receptor was isolated from a woman in her seventies with acute or convalescent COVID-19. The rearrangement combines TRBV14 with TRBJ2-1, and TRBD1 may be the D gene, going by 5 matching bases. The specimen sequenced was peripheral blood. The sequenced DNA: TGTGCCAGCAGCCAAGGGGCAGACAGCTCCTACAATGAGCAGTTCTTC. Translated, it gives CASSQGADSSYNEQFF.